This TCR beta chain is drawn from a study of a mutant IDH1 vaccine in newly diagnosed glioma. The sample's time point: week 5, during vaccination. Topical imiquimod was applied with each vaccine dose, which held 300 ug of mutant IDH1 20-mer peptide. This table comes from immunoSEQ multiplex PCR, and its TCRdb copy is limited to in-frame clones, with some not included. The sample has 45,000 to 60,000 clones, roughly 78% seen once. Worth noting for this clone: No antigen is known for it.

The CDR3 runs to 14 residues. Trimming took off 5 bases at V and 1 base at J, with 12 bases between the two ends. The germline V gene has CDR1 MDHEN and CDR2 SYDVKM. The TCR was taken from a man in his fifties or sixties with glioma. Material: PBMCs, obtained from a glioma patient whose treatment included an IDH1 peptide vaccine. The gene calls are TRBV28 and TRBJ2-7; D gene ambiguous. CDR3 protein: CASSRSVLSYEQYF. CDR3 in DNA: TGTGCCAGCAGTAGGTCCGTTCTGTCCTACGAGCAGTACTTC.